The 9 T cell receptor beta chains reported below all come from one sample, sequenced in a study of blood T cell repertoires in COVID-19. Generated by immunoSEQ multiplex PCR, the TCRdb table keeps only in-frame clones and is missing some. The sample shows a few hundred thousand clones, 85% of them seen only once. Sequencing was performed on peripheral blood. The receptors stem from a man in his fifties or sixties with active or convalescent COVID-19.

V usage is TRBV28 and J usage is TRBJ2-5; D remains ambiguous. The CDR3 totals 14 residues. The ends were cut back, 4 bases at V and 0 bases at J, with 9 bases in the middle. Germline assignment: CDR1 MDHEN and CDR2 SYDVKM. CDR3 region: CASSWAPHQETQYF. DNA of the CDR3: TGTGCCAGCAGTTGGGCGCCCCACCAAGAGACCCAGTACTTC. The variable domain in full, completed from reference TRBV28 and TRBJ2-5, reads DVKVTQSSRYLVKRTGEKVFLECVQDMDHENMFWYRQDPGLGLRLIYFSYDVKMKEKGDIPEGYSVSREKKERFSLILESASTNQTSMYLCASSWAPHQETQYFGPGTRLLVL.

The V call is TRBV28, the J call TRBJ2-1, with TRBD2 matching over 10 bases. Looked up from germline, CDR1 is MDHEN and CDR2 is SYDVKM. This CDR3 is 13 amino acids long. With V trimmed by 7 bases and J by 7 bases, 4 bases remained unmatched. The CDR3 reads CASTAGGGNEQFF. The CDR3 coding sequence is TGTGCCAGCACAGCGGGAGGGGGTAATGAGCAGTTCTTC. The full variable domain, its missing parts supplied by reference TRBV28 and TRBJ2-1, is DVKVTQSSRYLVKRTGEKVFLECVQDMDHENMFWYRQDPGLGLRLIYFSYDVKMKEKGDIPEGYSVSREKKERFSLILESASTNQTSMYLCASTAGGGNEQFFGPGTRLTVL.

J is TRBJ2-1 and V is TRBV28; 9 bases are shared with TRBD1. Germline V lookup: CDR1 MDHEN, CDR2 SYDVKM. V lost 3 bases, J lost 6 bases, and 6 bases stayed unmatched. The CDR3 contains 15 residues. This chain's CDR3 is CASSFLDRGGNEQFF. For the CDR3, the DNA is TGTGCCAGCAGTTTCCTGGACAGGGGTGGCAATGAGCAGTTCTTC.

CDR3 bases: TGTGCCAGCAGGGGCCTTTGGCCGGGACAGGGGGCGTGGGGGGCCAACGTCCTGACTTTC. It encodes CASRGLWPGQGAWGANVLTF. The chain employs TRBV14 and TRBJ2-6, with 12 positions matching TRBD1. The germline CDR1 and CDR2 sequences are SGHDN and FVKESK. The CDR3 has 20 amino acids. V gave up 6 bases and J gave up 4 bases; unmatched junction bases: 16.

The V call is TRBV9, the J call TRBJ2-2; no firm D call. Germline CDR1 reads SGDLS; CDR2 reads YYNGEE. The CDR3 runs to 13 residues. Trimming took off 0 bases at V and 4 bases at J, with 4 bases between the two ends. Here the CDR3 reads CASSVAITGELFF. CDR3 sequence (DNA): TGTGCCAGCAGCGTAGCTATCACCGGGGAGCTGTTTTTT.

This sequence joins TRBV19 and TRBJ2-1; the match to TRBD2 covers 9 bases. This CDR3 has 13 amino acids. CDR1 is LNHDA, CDR2 SQIVND, per germline (reference sequence). The ends lost 5 bases at V and 7 bases at J; junction bases unmatched: 3. The CDR3 sequence: CASSAGGDNEQFF. CDR3 nucleotides: TGTGCCAGTAGTGCGGGAGGGGATAATGAGCAGTTCTTC.

The genes are TRBV2 and TRBJ1-2, with D possibly matching TRBD1 (5 bases). In germline, CDR1 is SNHLY, CDR2 FYNNEI. V lost 11 bases and J 7 bases, leaving 17 bases between the germline ends. The CDR3 loop spans 12 amino acids. In DNA, the CDR3 is TGTGCCGGGTGGGCAGGGCAACGTGGCTACACCTTC. This gives the protein CAGWAGQRGYTF. The complete variable domain, with remaining parts taken from reference TRBV2 and TRBJ1-2, reads EPEVTQTPSHQVTQMGQEVILRCVPISNHLYFYWYRQILGQKVEFLVSFYNNEISEKSEIFDDQFSVERPDGSNFTLKIRSTKLEDSAMYFCAGWAGQRGYTFGSGTRLTVV.

The chain links TRBV11-2 to TRBJ2-1; D might be TRBD2 (6 bases). The germline gives CDR1 SGHAT, CDR2 FQNNGV. The CDR3 totals 17 residues. The V end lost 1 base, the J end lost 4 bases, and 17 bases lay between the germline ends. The CDR3 sequence: CASSLAGLAPVYNEQFF. CDR3 sequence (DNA): TGTGCCAGCAGCTTAGCTGGGCTAGCGCCCGTATACAATGAGCAGTTCTTC. Full variable domain (rest looked up from reference TRBV11-2 and TRBJ2-1): EAGVAQSPRYKIIEKRQSVAFWCNPISGHATLYWYQQILGQGPKLLIQFQNNGVVDDSQLPKDRFSAERLKGVDSTLKIQPAKLEDSAVYLCASSLAGLAPVYNEQFFGPGTRLTVL.

This clone was counted once. The V gene is TRBV11-3, the J gene TRBJ2-7; 8 bases line up with TRBD1. J gave up 6 bases and V 7 bases, and 11 bases lay outside the gene matches. Germline V gene sequence: CDR1 SGHNT, CDR2 YENEEA. The CDR3 runs 14 residues. CDR3 protein: CASIKTGVPSEQYF. DNA of the CDR3: TGTGCCAGCATCAAGACAGGGGTCCCTTCCGAGCAGTACTTC.